A single TCR beta chain is shown here with its context. The target antigen is unknown. Sequencing relied on a cDNA template that was reverse transcribed from extracted RNA. Repertoires were generated with immunoSEQ multiplex PCR, while TCRdb's copy carries only in-frame clones and drops some. This sample has 250,000 to 300,000 clones; roughly 64% occur once, and the top ten carry more than 1.5%. These data belong to a study of CD8+ T cells in alopecia areata. General observations from the study: Sequencing of scalp samples also includes resident alphabeta T cells from normal skin. For lesional scalp, especially alopecia totalis/universalis, clonality was higher than in normal scalp.

The V segment lost 6 bases and the J segment 6 bases; nucleotides outside the gene matches: 4. The CDR3 has 11 residues. The germline V gene has CDR1 DFQATT and CDR2 SNEGSKA (reference sequence). As to treatment: oral pan-JAK inhibitor, 5-10 mg twice daily. Lesional scalp punch biopsies and peripheral blood came from alopecia areata patients. Here the sequenced sample was CD4+ T cells sorted from blood, taken at week 24, from a patient treated with tofacitinib. V is TRBV20-1 and J is TRBJ2-5, with TRBD1 matching over 7 bases. The source is a human donor with alopecia areata. CDR3 residues: CSADRAQTQYF. The CDR3 DNA follows: TGCAGTGCCGACAGGGCACAGACCCAGTACTTC.